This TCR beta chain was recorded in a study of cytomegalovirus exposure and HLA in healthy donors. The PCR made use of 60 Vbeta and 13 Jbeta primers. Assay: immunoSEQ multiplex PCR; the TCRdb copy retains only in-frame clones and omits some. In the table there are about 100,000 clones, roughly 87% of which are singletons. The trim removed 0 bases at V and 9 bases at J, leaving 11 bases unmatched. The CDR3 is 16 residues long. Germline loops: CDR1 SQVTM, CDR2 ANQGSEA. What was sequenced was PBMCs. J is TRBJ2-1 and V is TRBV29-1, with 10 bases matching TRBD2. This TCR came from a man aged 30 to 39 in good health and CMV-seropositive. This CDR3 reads CSVEDWERGGLGEQFF. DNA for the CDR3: TGCAGCGTTGAAGATTGGGAGCGGGGGGGCCTCGGTGAGCAGTTCTTC.